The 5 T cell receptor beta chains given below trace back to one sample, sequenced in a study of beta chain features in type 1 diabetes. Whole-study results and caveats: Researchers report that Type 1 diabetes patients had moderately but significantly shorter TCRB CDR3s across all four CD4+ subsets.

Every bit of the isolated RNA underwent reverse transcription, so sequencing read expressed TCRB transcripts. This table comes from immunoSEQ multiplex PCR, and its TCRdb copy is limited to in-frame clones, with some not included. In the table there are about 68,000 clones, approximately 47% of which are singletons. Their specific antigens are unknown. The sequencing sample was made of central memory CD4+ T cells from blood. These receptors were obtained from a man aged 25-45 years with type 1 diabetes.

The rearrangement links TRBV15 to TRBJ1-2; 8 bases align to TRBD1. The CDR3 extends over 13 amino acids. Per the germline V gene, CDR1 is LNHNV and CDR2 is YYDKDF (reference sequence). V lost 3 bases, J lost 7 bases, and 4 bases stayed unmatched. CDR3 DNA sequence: TGTGCCACCAGCAGTTTCGACAGGGGTGGCTACACCTTC. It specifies CATSSFDRGGYTF. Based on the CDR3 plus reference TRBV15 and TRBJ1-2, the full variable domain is DAMVIQNPRYQVTQFGKPVTLSCSQTLNHNVMYWYQQKSSQAPKLLFHYYDKDFNNEADTPDNFQSRRPNTSFCFLDIRSPGLGDTAMYLCATSSFDRGGYTFGSGTRLTVV.

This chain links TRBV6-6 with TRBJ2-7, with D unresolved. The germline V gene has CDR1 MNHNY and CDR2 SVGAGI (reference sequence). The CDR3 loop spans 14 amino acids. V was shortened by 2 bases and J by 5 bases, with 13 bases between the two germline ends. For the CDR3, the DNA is TGTGCCAGCAGTTACGGGCTTTCCCCGAACGAGCAGTACTTC. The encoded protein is CASSYGLSPNEQYF.

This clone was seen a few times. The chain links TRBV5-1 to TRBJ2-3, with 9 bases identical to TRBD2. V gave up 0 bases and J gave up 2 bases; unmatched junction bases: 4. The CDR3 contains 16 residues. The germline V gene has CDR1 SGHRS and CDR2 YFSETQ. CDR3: CASSLGGGGATDTQYF. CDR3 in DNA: TGCGCCAGCAGCTTGGGTGGCGGGGGGGCCACAGATACGCAGTATTTT.

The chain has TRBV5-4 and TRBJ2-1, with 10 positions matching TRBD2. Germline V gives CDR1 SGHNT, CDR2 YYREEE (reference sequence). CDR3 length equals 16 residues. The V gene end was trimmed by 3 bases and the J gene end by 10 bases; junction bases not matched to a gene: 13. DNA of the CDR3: TGTGCCAGCAGCTCGAAAAGGACTAGCGGTGGGTTGGAGCAGTTCTTC. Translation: CASSSKRTSGGLEQFF. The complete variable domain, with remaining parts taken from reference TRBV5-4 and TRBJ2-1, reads ETGVTQSPTHLIKTRGQQVTLRCSSQSGHNTVSWYQQALGQGPQFIFQYYREEENGRGNFPPRFSGLQFPNYSSELNVNALELDDSALYLCASSSKRTSGGLEQFFGPGTRLTVL.

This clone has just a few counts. The CDR3 sequence: CSVVNPNTEAFF. CDR3 in DNA: TGCAGCGTTGTTAATCCGAACACTGAAGCTTTCTTT. This chain joins TRBV29-1 and TRBJ1-1; D is ambiguous. This CDR3 region has 12 residues. The V end was cut by 4 bases, the J end by 1 base, with 7 bases between. Per germline, CDR1 SQVTM and CDR2 ANQGSEA.